One and the same sample provided the 3 T cell receptor beta chains below, sequenced in a study of blood T cell repertoires in COVID-19. Some clones are missing from TCRdb's copy, which holds only in-frame ones; the method was immunoSEQ multiplex PCR. In the table there are around 82,000 clones, approximately 85% of which are singletons. The sequencing sample was made of peripheral blood. These receptors came from a man in his fifties with COVID-19, enrolled during active disease.

The J gene is TRBJ1-5, the V gene TRBV30; TRBD1 matches 7 bases. The J segment lost 4 bases and the V segment lost 5 bases, leaving 5 bases of the junction unmatched. Germline-derived CDR1 and CDR2 are GTSNPN and SVGIG (reference sequence). CDR3 length: 13 residues. The CDR3 DNA follows: TGTGCCTGGGGGGGACAGCCGAATCAGCCCCAGCATTTT. It specifies CAWGGQPNQPQHF.

The chain joins TRBV24-1 to TRBJ2-7, with 11 bases that match TRBD2. This CDR3 comprises 16 residues. With 4 bases clipped from V and 6 bases from J, the junction kept 10 bases outside the gene matches. Germline V gene data show CDR1 as KGHDR and CDR2 as SFDVKD. CDR3 sequence (DNA): TGTGCCACCAGTGAAGGACTAGCGGGCACAGTAACCGAGCAGTACTTC. The encoded protein is CATSEGLAGTVTEQYF.

The chain combines TRBV28 with TRBJ1-3; D is undetermined. The CDR3 sequence is 14 residues long. Trimming took 5 bases from V and 2 from J, leaving 10 bases between them. In germline, CDR1 is MDHEN, CDR2 SYDVKM. CDR3 in DNA: TGTGCCAGCAGTAGTGGCAGCGCTGGAAACACCATATATTTT. It specifies CASSSGSAGNTIYF.